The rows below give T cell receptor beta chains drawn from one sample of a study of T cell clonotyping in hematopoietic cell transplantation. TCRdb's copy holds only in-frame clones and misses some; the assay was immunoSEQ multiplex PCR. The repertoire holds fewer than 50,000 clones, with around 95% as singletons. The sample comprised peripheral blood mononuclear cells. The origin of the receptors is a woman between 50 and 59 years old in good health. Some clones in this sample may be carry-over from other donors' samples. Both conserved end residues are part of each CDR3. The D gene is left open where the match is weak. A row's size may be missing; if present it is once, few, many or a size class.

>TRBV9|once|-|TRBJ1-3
CASSVTAVSGNTIYF
TGTGCCAGCAGCGTGACAGCGGTCTCTGGAAACACCATATATTTT
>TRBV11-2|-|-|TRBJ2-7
CASSLVRGPSYEQYF
TGTGCCAGCAGCTTAGTTCGGGGGCCCTCCTACGAGCAGTACTTC
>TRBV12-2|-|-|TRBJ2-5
CASRARTGQETQYF
TGTGCAAGTCGCGCCCGGACAGGGCAAGAGACCCAGTACTTC
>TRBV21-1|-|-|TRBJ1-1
CASSKESPGTTEAFF
TGTGCCAGCAGCAAAGAGAGCCCAGGGACCACTGAAGCTTTCTTT
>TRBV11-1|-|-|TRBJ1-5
CASSLAGNQPQHF
TGTGCCAGCAGCTTAGCAGGCAATCAGCCCCAGCATTTT
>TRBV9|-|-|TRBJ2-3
CASSPRRRNTDTQYF
TGTGCCAGCAGCCCCCGGAGGCGAAACACAGATACGCAGTATTTT
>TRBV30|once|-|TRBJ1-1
CAWRTGNTEAFF
TGTGCCTGGAGGACAGGGAACACTGAAGCTTTCTTT
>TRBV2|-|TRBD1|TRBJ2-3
CASRRQGASTDTQYF
TGTGCCAGCAGACGACAGGGAGCCAGCACAGATACGCAGTATTTT
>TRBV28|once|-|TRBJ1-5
CASSSYSQHF
TGTGCCAGCAGTTCGTACTCCCAGCATTTT
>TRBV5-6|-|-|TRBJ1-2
CASSRSSGEGGYTF
TGTGCCAGCAGCCGATCGTCAGGGGAAGGTGGCTACACCTTC
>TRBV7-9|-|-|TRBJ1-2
CASSSRESNYGYTF
TGTGCCAGCAGCTCCAGGGAGTCTAACTATGGCTACACCTTC
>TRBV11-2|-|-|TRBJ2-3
CASSGRADTQYF
TGTGCCAGCAGCGGACGAGCGGATACGCAGTATTTT
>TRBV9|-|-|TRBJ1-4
CASSVSATNEKLFF
TGTGCCAGCAGCGTTTCTGCGACTAATGAAAAACTGTTTTTT
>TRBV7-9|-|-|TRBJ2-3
CASSQTSTIDTQYF
TGTGCCAGCAGCCAAACTAGCACAATAGATACGCAGTATTTT
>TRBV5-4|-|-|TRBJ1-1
CASSVDLGGDTEAFF
TGTGCCAGCAGCGTAGATCTGGGGGGGGACACTGAAGCTTTCTTT